This T cell receptor beta chain comes out of a study of cytomegalovirus exposure and HLA in healthy donors. The germline V gene has CDR1 MGHRA and CDR2 YSYEKL. J was trimmed by 8 bases and V by 4 bases; bases with no gene match: 8. The CDR3 runs to 15 residues. TCRdb keeps only in-frame clones here, not all; method: immunoSEQ multiplex PCR. The profile shows some 330,000 clones, 80% to 90% of them singletons. The source of this sequence is a woman aged 18-30 years in good health and CMV-seronegative. The J gene is TRBJ2-4, the V gene TRBV4-1; 10 nucleotides match TRBD1. Sample: PBMCs. CDR3 sequence reads: CASSRQGACSDIQYF. For the CDR3, the DNA is TGCGCCAGCAGCCGACAGGGGGCGTGTTCGGACATTCAGTACTTC.